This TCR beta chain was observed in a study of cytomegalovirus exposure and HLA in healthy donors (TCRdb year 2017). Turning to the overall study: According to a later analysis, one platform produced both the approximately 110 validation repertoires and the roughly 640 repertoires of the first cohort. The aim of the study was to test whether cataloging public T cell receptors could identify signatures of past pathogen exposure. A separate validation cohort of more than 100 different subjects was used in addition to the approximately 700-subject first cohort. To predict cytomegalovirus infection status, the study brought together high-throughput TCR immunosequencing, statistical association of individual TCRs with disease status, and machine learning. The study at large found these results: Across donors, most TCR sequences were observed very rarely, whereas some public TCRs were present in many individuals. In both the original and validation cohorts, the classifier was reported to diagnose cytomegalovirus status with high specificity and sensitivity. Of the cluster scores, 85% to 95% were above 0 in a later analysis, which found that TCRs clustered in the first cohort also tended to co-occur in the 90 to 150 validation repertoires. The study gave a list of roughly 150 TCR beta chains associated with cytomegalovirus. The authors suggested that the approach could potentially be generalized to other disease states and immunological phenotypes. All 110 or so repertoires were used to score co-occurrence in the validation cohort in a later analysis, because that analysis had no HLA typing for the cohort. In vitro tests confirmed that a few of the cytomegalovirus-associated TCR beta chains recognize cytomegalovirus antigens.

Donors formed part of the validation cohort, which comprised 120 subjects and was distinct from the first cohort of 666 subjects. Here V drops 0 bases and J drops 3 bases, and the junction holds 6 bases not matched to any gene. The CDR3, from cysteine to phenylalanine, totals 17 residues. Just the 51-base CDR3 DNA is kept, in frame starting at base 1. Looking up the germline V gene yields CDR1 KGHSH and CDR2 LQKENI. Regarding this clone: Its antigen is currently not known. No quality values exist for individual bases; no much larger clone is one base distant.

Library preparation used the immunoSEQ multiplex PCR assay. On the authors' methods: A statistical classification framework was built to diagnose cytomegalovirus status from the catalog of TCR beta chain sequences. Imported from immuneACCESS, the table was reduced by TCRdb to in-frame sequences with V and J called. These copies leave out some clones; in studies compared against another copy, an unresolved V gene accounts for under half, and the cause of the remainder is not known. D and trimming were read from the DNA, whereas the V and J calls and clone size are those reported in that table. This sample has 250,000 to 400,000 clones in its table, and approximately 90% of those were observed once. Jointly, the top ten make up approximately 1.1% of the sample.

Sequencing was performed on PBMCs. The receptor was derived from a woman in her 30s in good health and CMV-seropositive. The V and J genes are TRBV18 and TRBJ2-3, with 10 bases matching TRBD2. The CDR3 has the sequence CASSPPGSGRVTDTQYF. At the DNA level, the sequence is TGTGCCAGCTCACCACCGGGCAGCGGGAGGGTGACAGATACGCAGTATTTT.